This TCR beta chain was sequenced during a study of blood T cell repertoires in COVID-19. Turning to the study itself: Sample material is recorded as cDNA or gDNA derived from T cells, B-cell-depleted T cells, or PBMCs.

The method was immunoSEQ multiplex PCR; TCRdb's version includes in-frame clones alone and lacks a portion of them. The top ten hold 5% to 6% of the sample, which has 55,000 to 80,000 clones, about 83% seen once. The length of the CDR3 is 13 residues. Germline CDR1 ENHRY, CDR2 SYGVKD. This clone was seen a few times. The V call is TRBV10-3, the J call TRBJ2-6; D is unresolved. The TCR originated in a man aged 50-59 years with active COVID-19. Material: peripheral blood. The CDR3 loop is CAIAGSGANVLTF. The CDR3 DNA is TGTGCAATCGCAGGCTCTGGGGCCAACGTCCTGACTTTC.